The sample holds one count of the clone carrying this TCR beta chain. Its specificity is not known. TCRdb's copy holds only in-frame clones and misses some; the assay was immunoSEQ multiplex PCR. Of around 65,000 clones listed, roughly 77% are singletons. The data were taken from a study of radiotherapy plus CTLA-4 blockade in lung cancer. Findings and limits, study-wide: In blood, TCR clones derived from the tumor expanded after radiotherapy plus ipilimumab.

This CDR3 has 15 amino acids. Deletions cut 5 bases from V and 4 bases from J, with 15 bases between. Germline CDR1 MDHEN, CDR2 SYDVKM. This rearrangement joins TRBV28 to TRBJ2-1; D gene unclear. The sample was peripheral blood, taken from a patient treated with radiotherapy plus ipilimumab. This clonotype originated in a human donor with non-small cell lung cancer who had a complete response to radiotherapy plus ipilimumab. The CDR3 coding sequence is TGTGCCAGCAGTAGTAGAGCTCTACAGTACAATGAGCAGTTCTTC. This sequence encodes CASSSRALQYNEQFF.